This is a list of T cell receptor beta chains from one sample in a study of blood T cell repertoires in COVID-19. Assay: immunoSEQ multiplex PCR; the TCRdb copy retains only in-frame clones and omits some. The sample yields hundreds of thousands of clones, roughly nine tenths seen once. The sample was peripheral blood. Receptor source: a man younger than 30 with COVID-19, enrolled during active disease. The conserved cysteine and the conserved F or W are not part of the CDR3 here. The D gene is left open where the match is weak.

CDR3: ASSENYSGANVLT; D: NA; J: TRBJ2-6; V: TRBV2
CDR3: SVLTGLGNQPQH; D: TRBD1; J: TRBJ1-5; V: TRBV29-1
CDR3: ASSGRAGYNEQF; D: NA; J: TRBJ2-1; V: TRBV28
CDR3: ASSGEGQVYEQY; D: TRBD1; J: TRBJ2-7; V: TRBV5-6
CDR3: ASSWGGSEAF; D: NA; J: TRBJ1-1; V: TRBV5-4
CDR3: SIDRRGYT; D: NA; J: TRBJ1-2; V: TRBV20-1
CDR3: ASSPGQPPLAKNIQY; D: TRBD1; J: TRBJ2-4; V: TRBV5-5
CDR3: ASSPLAEVTQETQY; D: NA; J: TRBJ2-5; V: TRBV18
CDR3: ATRQGQLEAF; D: TRBD1; J: TRBJ1-1; V: TRBV6-5
CDR3: ASSSSGATYEQY; D: TRBD2; J: TRBJ2-7; V: TRBV7-9
CDR3: ASSRGTSTDTQY; D: NA; J: TRBJ2-3; V: TRBV16
CDR3: ASSLPGYTGNTIY; D: NA; J: TRBJ1-3; V: TRBV7-9
CDR3: ASSELEGKGEQY; D: NA; J: TRBJ2-7; V: TRBV18
CDR3: ASTSPDAGFEYEQY; D: NA; J: TRBJ2-7; V: TRBV10-1
CDR3: ASSWRTDSSEQY; D: NA; J: TRBJ2-7; V: TRBV5-6
CDR3: ASSRETGGNTIY; D: NA; J: TRBJ1-3; V: TRBV7-9
CDR3: ASSLSGRYAGELF; D: TRBD2; J: TRBJ2-2; V: TRBV13
CDR3: ASSLKSQGRWYEQY; D: NA; J: TRBJ2-7; V: TRBV7-2
CDR3: ASRDQGSHGYT; D: NA; J: TRBJ1-2; V: TRBV6-5
CDR3: ASSPFSPNQPQH; D: NA; J: TRBJ1-5; V: TRBV7-8
CDR3: ASSIADCAF; D: NA; J: TRBJ1-1; V: TRBV19
CDR3: ASRERGANTGELF; D: NA; J: TRBJ2-2; V: TRBV2
CDR3: ASSVWAGVGYNEQF; D: TRBD2; J: TRBJ2-1; V: TRBV9
CDR3: ASSPRASETQY; D: NA; J: TRBJ2-5; V: TRBV7-9
CDR3: ASRPGGGLNEQF; D: TRBD2; J: TRBJ2-1; V: TRBV18
CDR3: ASSRGTGTGNTIY; D: TRBD1; J: TRBJ1-3; V: TRBV18
CDR3: ASSRNGLAGRADTQY; D: TRBD2; J: TRBJ2-3; V: TRBV13
CDR3: ASTARDRGYEQY; D: TRBD1; J: TRBJ2-7; V: TRBV5-5
CDR3: ASGAADRVKDTIY; D: TRBD1; J: TRBJ1-3; V: TRBV12-5
CDR3: ASSLIQGNTGELF; D: NA; J: TRBJ2-2; V: TRBV7-2
CDR3: ASSQYQGQPQH; D: NA; J: TRBJ1-5; V: TRBV3-1/TRBV3-2
CDR3: ASVTGTDTQY; D: NA; J: TRBJ2-3; V: TRBV2
CDR3: SAPGGLEAF; D: NA; J: TRBJ1-1; V: TRBV20-1
CDR3: ASRRDTYQETQY; D: NA; J: TRBJ2-5; V: TRBV2
CDR3: ASSWASGRAMNEQF; D: TRBD2; J: TRBJ2-1; V: TRBV11-3
CDR3: ASSSPSVGRTEAF; D: NA; J: TRBJ1-1; V: TRBV6-5
CDR3: ASSPTSGSSYEQY; D: TRBD2; J: TRBJ2-7; V: TRBV5-1
CDR3: ASSRVAGVPGNEQF; D: TRBD2; J: TRBJ2-1; V: TRBV7-8
CDR3: ASSRGAASGNTIY; D: NA; J: TRBJ1-3; V: TRBV3-1/TRBV3-2
CDR3: ASINGSYEQY; D: NA; J: TRBJ2-7; V: TRBV21-1
CDR3: AWSVYGGEKLF; D: NA; J: TRBJ1-4; V: TRBV30
CDR3: ASSPGLAGEYEQY; D: TRBD2; J: TRBJ2-7; V: TRBV7-2